Below, 30 T cell receptor beta chains from the same sample are listed, as sequenced in a study of glioma-infiltrating T cells after dendritic cell vaccination. The table came from immunoSEQ multiplex PCR; TCRdb's copy has only in-frame clones and leaves some out. The sample has more than 85,000 clones, nearly 90% seen once. Time point meaning: after dendritic cell vaccination, including at tumor progression/relapse. The material sequenced was blood, taken after dendritic cell vaccination. These receptors all come from a human donor with glioblastoma.

The V and J genes are TRBV2 and TRBJ2-1, with 10 positions matching TRBD2. Germline V gene sequence: CDR1 SNHLY, CDR2 FYNNEI. The ends lost 5 bases at V and 8 bases at J; junction bases unmatched: 12. The CDR3 contains 16 residues. The DNA for the CDR3 is TGTGCCAGCAGTAGGGTTGGGACTAGCGTTCGTGATGAGCAGTTCTTC. Protein product: CASSRVGTSVRDEQFF. Complete variable domain (other parts from reference TRBV2 and TRBJ2-1): EPEVTQTPSHQVTQMGQEVILRCVPISNHLYFYWYRQILGQKVEFLVSFYNNEISEKSEIFDDQFSVERPDGSNFTLKIRSTKLEDSAMYFCASSRVGTSVRDEQFFGPGTRLTVL.

The rearrangement uses TRBV2 and TRBJ2-7; no reliable D call. With 8 bases removed from V and 2 bases from J, the gap between germline ends came to 13 bases. This CDR3 has 13 amino acids. Germline values: CDR1 SNHLY, CDR2 FYNNEI. Written as DNA, the CDR3 is TGTGCCAGCGAAGGTAGCCCGGCCTACGAGCAGTACTTC. Its translation: CASEGSPAYEQYF.

This CDR3 is CASSFSGEKLFF. As DNA, the CDR3 is TGTGCCAGCAGCTTTTCAGGGGAAAAACTGTTTTTT. The gene calls are TRBV7-8 and TRBJ1-4; tentatively, D is TRBD1 (5 bases). The CDR3 loop spans 12 amino acids. Trimming pared 3 bases from V and 8 bases from J, leaving 7 bases between. Germline assignment: CDR1 SGHVS and CDR2 FQNEAQ.

The V gene is TRBV11-3, the J gene TRBJ2-7; the D is unclear. This CDR3 comprises 14 residues. Trimming removed 1 base at V and 3 bases at J, with 10 bases between. The V gene's germline CDR1 is SGHNT and CDR2 YENEEA. In DNA, the CDR3 is TGTGCCAGCAGCTTAGGACTCCAATTCTACGAGCAGTACTTC. Amino acid sequence: CASSLGLQFYEQYF.

The chain couples TRBV29-1 to TRBJ2-5; D not certain. V shed 3 bases and J shed 4 bases, with 9 bases lying between them. The germline V gene encodes CDR1 SQVTM and CDR2 ANQGSEA. There are 12 residues in the CDR3. The CDR3 spells CSVDAGRETQYF. The CDR3 DNA follows: TGCAGCGTTGACGCAGGTCGAGAGACCCAGTACTTC.

The gene calls are TRBV2 and TRBJ1-3, with 9 positions matching TRBD1. V shed 5 bases and J 0 bases; nucleotides not matched to a gene: 5. This CDR3 is 16 amino acids long. Per the germline V gene, CDR1 is SNHLY and CDR2 is FYNNEI. The CDR3 is CASSFGTGISGNTIYF. The CDR3 bases are TGTGCCAGCAGTTTCGGGACAGGGATCTCTGGAAACACCATATATTTT.

The J gene is TRBJ1-1, the V gene TRBV6-1; the D gene is possibly TRBD1 (6 bases). Germline loops: CDR1 MNHNS, CDR2 SASEGT. V lost 4 bases and J lost 1, with 13 bases in between. The CDR3 has 15 residues. The CDR3 DNA follows: TGTGCCAGCAGTGGACCGGGACACCCGAACACTGAAGCTTTCTTT. This gives the protein CASSGPGHPNTEAFF.

This clone occurred a few times. The rearrangement joins TRBV5-1 to TRBJ2-7; D might be TRBD1 (6 bases). Germline V gene data show CDR1 as SGHRS and CDR2 as YFSETQ. This CDR3 is built from 15 residues. The ends were cut back, 0 bases at V and 8 bases at J, with 18 bases in the middle. CDR3 amino acids: CASSLVQGTGSQQYF. The CDR3, as DNA: TGCGCCAGCAGCTTGGTGCAGGGGACGGGGAGCCAGCAGTACTTC.

The V gene is TRBV11-2, the J gene TRBJ1-1; D is perhaps TRBD1 (6 bases). This CDR3 is 12 amino acids long. V was clipped by 4 bases and J by 4 bases, with 7 bases between them. Germline CDR1 SGHAT, CDR2 FQNNGV. DNA for the CDR3: TGTGCCAGCAGCTCGGACAGCACTGAAGCTTTCTTT. Protein sequence: CASSSDSTEAFF.

This rearrangement joins TRBV7-8 to TRBJ2-3; 7 bases match TRBD2. The CDR3 extends over 14 amino acids. Germline V gene data show CDR1 as SGHVS and CDR2 as FQNEAQ. V shed 0 bases and J 5 bases; nucleotides not matched to a gene: 2. CDR3 DNA: TGTGCCAGCAGCTTAGCGGCGGGAGAAGATACGCAGTATTTT. It is translated as CASSLAAGEDTQYF.

The V call is TRBV2, the J call TRBJ1-4, with no clear D. The germline CDR1 and CDR2 sequences are SNHLY and FYNNEI. V dropped 7 bases and J dropped 4 bases, with 10 bases sitting between them. This CDR3 contains 13 residues. CDR3 protein: CASTGDYNEKLFF. CDR3 DNA: TGTGCCAGCACGGGAGACTATAATGAAAAACTGTTTTTT.

This sequence joins TRBV5-1 and TRBJ2-3, with 11 bases identical to TRBD2. Germline CDR1 reads SGHRS; CDR2 reads YFSETQ. Trimming cost V 2 bases and J 4 bases; bases outside gene matches: 6. The CDR3 loop spans 16 amino acids. DNA of the CDR3: TGCGCCAGCAGCTTATTGCTAGCGGGAGGTTCAGATACGCAGTATTTT. Encoded protein: CASSLLLAGGSDTQYF.

The V gene is TRBV11-1, the J gene TRBJ2-1; the match to TRBD2 covers 7 bases. In germline, CDR1 is SGHAT, CDR2 FQDESV (reference sequence). Losses at the gene ends were 5 bases for V and 5 bases for J; bases not matched to a gene: 9. The CDR3 loop spans 15 amino acids. CDR3 nucleotides: TGTGCCAGCAGCCCCGGTCGTGGGGGGGACAATGAGCAGTTCTTC. The encoded protein is CASSPGRGGDNEQFF.

About this clone itself: Other DNA variants within this sample encode the same CDR3. The gene calls are TRBV5-1 and TRBJ2-3; 11 nucleotides line up with TRBD1. CDR3 length: 15 residues. V shed 0 bases, J shed 6 bases, and the junction held 3 bases outside the gene matches. Per germline, CDR1 SGHRS and CDR2 YFSETQ. CDR3 DNA: TGCGCCAGCAGCTTGGGGACAGGGGGCGTGGATACGCAGTATTTT. This encodes CASSLGTGGVDTQYF.

V is TRBV6-1 and J is TRBJ1-1; 7 nucleotides match TRBD1. Germline values: CDR1 MNHNS, CDR2 SASEGT. The junction had 5 bases not matched to a gene; V was cut back by 1 base and J by 3 bases. The CDR3 has 15 residues. This CDR3 is CASSEDGRGDTEAFF. The CDR3 region has the DNA TGTGCCAGCAGTGAAGATGGCAGGGGGGACACTGAAGCTTTCTTT.

The chain couples TRBV5-6 to TRBJ1-4, with 10 bases fitting TRBD1. This CDR3 has 14 amino acids. CDR1 is SGHDT and CDR2 is YYEEEE in the germline V gene. The J segment lost 10 bases and the V segment lost 4 bases, leaving 7 bases of the junction unmatched. This chain's CDR3 is CASSLGQGVGKLFF. As DNA, the CDR3 is TGTGCCAGCAGCCTCGGACAGGGGGTAGGAAAACTGTTTTTT.

The chain recombines TRBV6-6 with TRBJ2-1; TRBD1 matches 7 bases. This CDR3 has 13 amino acids. V lost 6 bases, J lost 6 bases, and 5 bases stayed unmatched. Germline CDR1 reads MNHNY; CDR2 reads SVGAGI (reference sequence). This CDR3 reads CASSRQGSNEQFF. The CDR3 DNA sequence: TGTGCCAGCAGCCGACAGGGTTCCAATGAGCAGTTCTTC.

The rearrangement uses TRBV6-5 and TRBJ1-5, with 7 positions matching TRBD1. The CDR3 runs 14 residues. The V segment lost 5 bases and the J segment 7 bases; nucleotides outside the gene matches: 8. Germline CDR1 MNHEY, CDR2 SVGAGI. In DNA, the CDR3 is TGTGCCAGCAGTCCAGCAGGGGGTGGGCAGCCCCAGCATTTT. Its protein is CASSPAGGGQPQHF.

The rearrangement joins TRBV11-1 to TRBJ1-3; a weak D match, TRBD1 (6 bases). V gave up 3 bases and J gave up 3 bases, with 12 bases separating them. This CDR3 comprises 15 residues. The germline CDR1 and CDR2 sequences are SGHAT and FQDESV (reference sequence). CDR3 residues: CASSFAGARGNTIYF. CDR3 sequence (DNA): TGTGCCAGCAGCTTCGCGGGGGCGCGTGGAAACACCATATATTTT.

CDR3 protein: CASSILGVQGEQFF. The CDR3 DNA is TGTGCCAGCAGCATCCTCGGGGTACAAGGTGAGCAGTTCTTC. The V call is TRBV7-9, the J call TRBJ2-1; tentatively, D is TRBD2 (5 bases). Trimming stripped 5 bases from V and 9 bases from J, with 17 bases between. The length of the CDR3 is 14 residues. Germline V gives CDR1 SEHNR, CDR2 FQNEAQ (reference sequence).

The gene calls are TRBV7-8 and TRBJ2-7; 11 nucleotides line up with TRBD2. CDR3 length equals 16 residues. Germline-derived CDR1 and CDR2 are SGHVS and FQNEAQ. The V gene end was trimmed by 7 bases and the J gene end by 4 bases; junction bases not matched to a gene: 12. CDR3 protein: CASTLRTSGSWYEQYF. The CDR3 DNA follows: TGTGCCAGCACCCTTCGAACTAGCGGGAGTTGGTACGAGCAGTACTTC.

The chain couples TRBV7-9 to TRBJ2-3; D unresolved. V was clipped by 1 base and J by 5 bases, with 10 bases between them. This CDR3 contains 14 residues. CDR1 SEHNR and CDR2 FQNEAQ come from the germline V gene (reference sequence). CDR3 nucleotides: TGTGCCAGCAGCTTAGGAACGGGTGGAGATACGCAGTATTTT. This gives the protein CASSLGTGGDTQYF.

The chain couples TRBV9 to TRBJ1-2; no reliable D call. Trimming removed 0 bases at V and 2 bases at J, with 11 bases between. This CDR3 is 15 amino acids long. Germline V lookup: CDR1 SGDLS, CDR2 YYNGEE. CDR3 DNA: TGTGCCAGCAGCGTAGGGAGATTGACGAACTATGGCTACACCTTC. Translated: CASSVGRLTNYGYTF.

The chain uses TRBV18 and TRBJ1-6, with D maybe TRBD1 (5 bases). This CDR3 is 15 amino acids long. Germline loops: CDR1 KGHSH, CDR2 LQKENI. Trimming took 0 bases from V and 6 from J, leaving 9 bases between them. The CDR3 DNA reads TGTGCCAGCTCACCACCGAGGGGAGGTAATTCACCCCTCCACTTT. Its translation: CASSPPRGGNSPLHF.

This chain links TRBV5-4 with TRBJ2-1; no clear D gene. The CDR3 runs 14 residues. V was clipped by 0 bases and J by 9 bases, with 13 bases between them. Looked up from germline, CDR1 is SGHNT and CDR2 is YYREEE (reference sequence). CDR3 protein: CASSLGRNLGEQFF. CDR3 nucleotides: TGTGCCAGCAGCTTGGGTAGAAACCTCGGTGAGCAGTTCTTC.

This clone has just one count. The rearrangement joins TRBV30 to TRBJ1-6; D uncertain. CDR1 is GTSNPN and CDR2 is SVGIG in the germline V gene (reference sequence). The CDR3 has 14 residues. Deletions cut 0 bases from V and 7 bases from J, with 10 bases between. In DNA form, the CDR3 reads TGTGCCTGGAGTGTACCCGGGGTAAATTCACCCCTCCACTTT. As protein: CAWSVPGVNSPLHF.

The chain combines TRBV5-1 with TRBJ2-4; no clear D gene. Germline CDR1 SGHRS, CDR2 YFSETQ. The CDR3 length is 17 residues. V lost 0 bases and J lost 0, with 13 bases in between. CDR3 nucleotides: TGCGCCAGCAGCTTGGACCTTATCGGGTCAGCCAAAAACATTCAGTACTTC. It is translated as CASSLDLIGSAKNIQYF.

V and J are TRBV19 and TRBJ1-6; D might be TRBD1 (6 bases). The CDR3 contains 14 residues. Trimming took 8 bases from V and 8 from J, leaving 16 bases between them. CDR1 is LNHDA and CDR2 is SQIVND in the germline V gene (reference sequence). CDR3 sequence: CASADTGRYSPLHF. Here the CDR3 DNA reads TGTGCCAGTGCGGATACAGGGCGATATTCACCCCTCCACTTT. Full variable domain (missing parts from reference TRBV19 and TRBJ1-6): DGGITQSPKYLFRKEGQNVTLSCEQNLNHDAMYWYRQDPGQGLRLIYYSQIVNDFQKGDIAEGYSVSREKKESFPLTVTSAQKNPTAFYLCASADTGRYSPLHFGNGTRLTVT.

The rearrangement uses TRBV6-1 and TRBJ1-2; TRBD1 is a possible D gene (5 bases). Germline V gene data show CDR1 as MNHNS and CDR2 as SASEGT. V lost 4 bases to trimming and J lost 0 bases, with 9 bases between them. The CDR3 length is 14 residues. CDR3 in DNA: TGTGCCAGCAGTGCGGGCAGGGCTAACTATGGCTACACCTTC. Its protein is CASSAGRANYGYTF.

J is TRBJ1-5 and V is TRBV21-1. TRBV21-1 is noted as a pseudogene. CDR3 length equals 15 residues. This CDR3 is CASSIDAASNQPQHF. CDR3 DNA sequence: TGTGCCAGCAGCATCGACGCGGCTAGCAATCAGCCCCAGCATTTT.